This T cell receptor (beta chain) is drawn from a study of shared clonotypes between healthy human individuals (TCRdb year 2020). At the level of the whole study: The cohort included a few men and two women between 18 and 49 years of age. Per donor, three plates each were used for CD4 naive and CD4 memory, two for CD8 naive, and one for CD8 memory. Different laboratories and diverse techniques were used to prepare libraries and sequence TCR repertoires, to increase sequencing depth and limit assay-specific biases. Per donor, leukapheresis produced somewhere between about 0.94 and 10 billion PBMCs. To estimate repertoire size and how much clonotypes are shared between individuals, the study performed deep sequencing of blood TCR repertoires from about 5 healthy adults. Study-wide conclusions, independent of this receptor: Clonotypes shared by all four sorted-subset donors showed higher generation probabilities than non-shared clonotypes. Sharing across several donors was observed for about 5% of naive CD4, 3.5% of naive CD8, roughly 2.4% of memory CD4, and 0.4% of memory CD8 clonotypes. Larger estimated clonotype richness was generally found for naive subsets than for memory subsets. Rarefaction of sorted-subset datasets indicated incomplete sequencing despite the large sequencing depth. Pairwise subsampling led to the expectation that sequencing depth would affect the degree of clonotype sharing among donors. Sampling was restricted to blood, and TCR repertoires in tissues likely differ from the TCR repertoires found in blood. The genetic and exposure-history diversity represented was limited by the small number of donors.

Using the deep immunoSEQ assay, TCR CDR3 regions were amplified from genomic DNA by multiplex PCR. For each cell subset, the extracted genomic DNA was distributed evenly across all wells of several immunoSEQ 96-well plates, and each plate served as one replicate. For sorted subsets, about 200 ng genomic DNA, equal to tens of thousands of T cell genomes, was loaded into each replicate PCR. The purified libraries were quantified using a Qubit 3.0 fluorometer, sized with a Bioanalyzer 2100, and then quantified again using the KAPA Library Quantification kit. Each immunoSEQ 96-well plate was sequenced on its own single-read 150-cycle Illumina NextSeq 550 flow cell. The study's own analysis went as follows. Because the immunoSEQ output included only junctional sequences and no quality scores, the filtering could not be the same as the filtering used for full-length reads. To assign V/J genes and CDR3, sequences were annotated using PyIR, a Python wrapper for IgBLAST v1.9, with IMGT germline references. Reads were removed for weak V/J assignments (E-value above 1e-6), missing CDR3, stop codons, out-of-frame junctions, or ambiguous translated residues. A V3J clonotype was defined by an identical inferred V gene, J gene, and CDR3 amino acid sequence. To compute the percentage overlap between repertoires, the number of shared unique clonotypes was divided by the size of the smaller repertoire. Richness of each repertoire was evaluated using RTK rarefaction, the Chao1 estimator, and Recon v2.1 estimates of unobserved clonotypes. Generation probabilities for all TCRbeta clonotypes obtained by the gDNA method from a handful of donors were computed using OLGA. TCRdb retrieved this table from immuneACCESS and kept in-frame rearrangements only. Not all clones are present; in checked studies, unresolved V genes account for under half, and no reason is known for the remainder. The D gene and trimming were derived from the DNA, and the V and J assignments and clone size from that table. The sample table contains over a million clones; only one count was recorded for around 74% of them. The biggest ten clones account for approximately 1.5% of the sample.

Counted from cysteine to phenylalanine, this CDR3 has 16 amino acids. Only the CDR3 portion is preserved as DNA: 48 bases, with reading frame beginning at the first base. Based on the germline V gene, the CDR1 and CDR2 sequences are MDHEN and SYDVKM. The germline ends are 20 bases apart after V is trimmed by 4 bases and J by 6 bases. To note about this clone: Its antigen is still unknown. No per-base quality is available; no much larger clone lies one base away.

The donors were healthy, HIV-negative adults with no recently reported acute infections or vaccinations. Only Caucasian adults living in Nashville, Tennessee, USA were represented among the donors. CD4+ T cells were enriched through magnetic negative selection, after which naive cells were positively selected on CD45RA and the remaining negative fraction served as the memory subset. Blood was collected by leukapheresis, and PBMCs were isolated by Ficoll-Histopaque density gradient centrifugation and then cryopreserved in liquid nitrogen vapor phase. Analytical flow cytometry was used to check the purity and quantity of each magnetically sorted T cell population. From each sorted fraction, genomic DNA was isolated and quantified by UV absorbance on a Nanodrop 2000c.

The chain is assembled from TRBV28 and TRBJ2-3; TRBD2 is a weak D gene call, 6 bases matching. This sequence was found in a man younger than 35 in good health. The sequenced material came from memory CD4+ T cells sorted from blood. Read against the paper, the sample's cell subset or site label means: CD45RA-negative fraction. The CDR3 reads as follows: CASSWAGGTPSDTQYF. The nucleotide sequence is TGTGCCAGCAGTTGGGCAGGAGGGACCCCGTCGGATACGCAGTATTTT.